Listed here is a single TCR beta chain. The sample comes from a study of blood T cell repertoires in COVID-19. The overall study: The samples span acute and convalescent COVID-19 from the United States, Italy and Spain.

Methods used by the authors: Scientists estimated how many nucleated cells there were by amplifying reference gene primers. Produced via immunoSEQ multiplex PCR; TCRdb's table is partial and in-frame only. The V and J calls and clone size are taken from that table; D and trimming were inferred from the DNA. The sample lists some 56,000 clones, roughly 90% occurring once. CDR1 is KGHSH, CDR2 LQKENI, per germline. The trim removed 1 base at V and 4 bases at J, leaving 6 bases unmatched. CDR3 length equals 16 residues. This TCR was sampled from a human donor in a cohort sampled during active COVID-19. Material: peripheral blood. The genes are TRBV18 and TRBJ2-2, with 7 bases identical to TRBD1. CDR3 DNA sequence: TGTGCCAGCTCACCACAGGGGGACAGTACCACCGGGGAGCTGTTTTTT. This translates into CASSPQGDSTTGELFF.